This entry describes one T cell receptor beta chain. Its target is not known. The PCR used 60 Vbeta and 13 Jbeta primers. Sequencing used immunoSEQ multiplex PCR; TCRdb keeps in-frame clones, though not all of them. Among 30,000 to 35,000 clones, over 60% were seen once, and the ten largest hold roughly a tenth. This sample is drawn from a study of cytomegalovirus exposure and HLA in healthy donors. The CDR3 runs to 16 residues. Germline lookup yields CDR1 SGHVS and CDR2 FNYEAQ. V lost 6 bases to trimming and J lost 0 bases; unmatched junction nucleotides: 7. Study outcomes and limitations: It was assumed in the presence/absence analyses that sequencing depth was roughly uniform across donors.

The genes are TRBV7-6 and TRBJ1-4; 7 nucleotides agree with TRBD1. The specimen was PBMCs. This clonotype was obtained from a man aged 40-55 years in good health and CMV-seropositive. In DNA form, the CDR3 reads TGTGCCAGCAGTAAGACAGGGACCGCAACTAATGAAAAACTGTTTTTT. Translated: CASSKTGTATNEKLFF.